This T cell receptor (beta chain) originates from a study of T cell repertoires in cytomegalovirus infection. For the study at large: CMV epitopes that were recently identified and HLA-C-restricted were used alongside well-studied HLA-B-restricted ones. CMV infection together with matching HLA type was indicated by public TCR beta signatures.

Study-level findings and limits: The study found HLA-C-restricted CMV-specific TCR beta clonotypes dominating the ex vivo response.

On this clonotype itself: Antigen: not known.

One entry per CDR3 protein, called by TCRdb with MiXCR from the reads. The sample records 450,000 to 600,000 distinct CDR3 sequences, roughly 43% being singletons. Germline loops: CDR1 MNHNS, CDR2 SASEGT. This CDR3 is built from 15 residues. V was clipped by 4 bases and J by 4 bases, with 13 bases between them. This rearrangement joins TRBV6-1 to TRBJ2-2; a possible D gene is TRBD1 (6 bases). Sequenced here: cultured PBMCs, sampled from culture after CMV antigen stimulation. This receptor was obtained from a human donor in good health (CMV status not recorded). Some clones in this sample may be carry-over from other donors' samples. The CDR3 is CASSARDIRTGELFF. In nucleotides, the CDR3 is TGTGCCAGCAGTGCCCGGGACATCCGCACCGGGGAGCTGTTTTTT.